One sample yielded the 10 T cell receptor beta chains listed below, sequenced in a study of T-cell memory formation after mild COVID-19. TCRdb called the 5' RACE reads again in MiXCR, with one record for every CDR3 protein. The top ten hold 3.5% to 4% of the sample, which has 180,000 or so distinct CDR3 sequences, more than 9% seen once. Material for sequencing was PBMCs or a T cell subset sorted from them (not recorded which). The source is a man between 18 and 35 years old who had mild COVID-19 (a few samples of this study predate the infection). Cell type and time point are not known.

The chain recombines TRBV28 with TRBJ1-6, with D hard to call. V was shortened by 8 bases and J by 7 bases, with 12 bases between the two germline ends. The CDR3 runs 13 residues. Germline-derived CDR1 and CDR2 are MDHEN and SYDVKM. CDR3 amino acids: CASRLSWNSPLHF. CDR3 coding DNA: TGTGCCAGCCGACTTAGTTGGAATTCACCCCTCCACTTT.

This chain joins TRBV10-2 and TRBJ1-1; TRBD1 might be the D (6 bases). The CDR3 covers 16 residues. Germline CDR1 and CDR2: WSHSY and SAAADI. The V gene lost 4 bases and the J gene lost 4 bases, with 19 bases spanning the gap. In nucleotides, the CDR3 is TGCGCCAGCAGTGTCCAGGGGCCGGCGGGTGGCACTGAAGCTTTCTTT. Protein product: CASSVQGPAGGTEAFF.

The chain recombines TRBV9 with TRBJ2-2; D is tentatively TRBD1 or TRBD2 (5 bases each). This CDR3 contains 16 residues. Trimming removed 3 bases from V and 4 bases from J, with 16 bases in between. Germline V gene data show CDR1 as SGDLS and CDR2 as YYNGEE. The CDR3 spells CASSGSGMGVTGELFF. DNA of the CDR3: TGTGCCAGCAGCGGTTCTGGGATGGGGGTCACCGGGGAGCTGTTTTTT.

This clonotype has a single count. The chain links TRBV20-1 to TRBJ1-2, with D possibly being TRBD1 (6 bases). CDR1 and CDR2 from the germline V gene are DFQATT and SNEGSKA (reference sequence). The CDR3 consists of 15 residues. V was trimmed by 5 bases and J by 7 bases, leaving 23 bases between them. The CDR3, as DNA: TGCAGTGCTGCCATGTACTCCCAGGGGATCTCTGGCTACACCTTC. As protein: CSAAMYSQGISGYTF.

The sample holds a few counts of this clonotype. This chain links TRBV12-3 or TRBV12-4 with TRBJ2-7, with 7 positions matching TRBD1. V shed 4 bases and J 2 bases; nucleotides not matched to a gene: 8. This CDR3 has 15 residues. The CDR3 DNA sequence: TGTGCCAGCAGTTGGAACAGGGGAGAAACCTACGAGCAGTACGTC. The encoded protein is CASSWNRGETYEQYV.

The table lists this clonotype with a few counts. This chain joins TRBV24-1 and TRBJ2-7, with D tentatively TRBD1 (6 bases). Trimming removed 4 bases from V and 2 bases from J, with 11 bases in between. Germline CDR1 reads KGHDR; CDR2 reads SFDVKD. This CDR3 spans 14 amino acids. CDR3 loop: CATSDGTPPYEQYF. CDR3 nucleotide sequence: TGTGCCACCAGTGACGGGACACCACCCTACGAGCAGTACTTC.

This clonotype was detected a few times. The genes are TRBV12-3 or TRBV12-4 and TRBJ2-5; the D gene is possibly TRBD1 (6 bases). Trimming shortened V by 3 bases and J by 4 bases, and 12 bases separated the two germline ends. The CDR3 contains 14 residues. The DNA for the CDR3 is TGTGCCAGCAGTTTTTTGCAGGGGCCAGAGACCCAGTACTTC. Protein sequence: CASSFLQGPETQYF.

This clonotype was counted at least ten times. The chain couples TRBV7-8 to TRBJ2-5, with D possibly called TRBD1 or TRBD2 (5 bases each). CDR3 length: 14 amino acids. CDR1 is SGHVS, CDR2 FQNEAQ, per germline. The V and J ends lost 5 bases and 1 base respectively, with 11 bases between them. The CDR3 DNA reads TGTGCCAGCAGCCCTCCGGGGCTCCAAGAGACCCAGTACTTC. This translates into CASSPPGLQETQYF.

This chain links TRBV5-1 with TRBJ1-2, with a tentative D call TRBD1 (5 bases). Per germline, CDR1 SGHRS and CDR2 YFSETQ. CDR3 size: 15 residues. Trimming shortened V by 5 bases and J by 3 bases, and 17 bases separated the two germline ends. This CDR3 reads CASRPNQGRDYGYTF. For the CDR3, the DNA is TGCGCCAGCAGGCCAAACCAGGGTCGGGACTATGGCTACACCTTC.

The chain employs TRBV4-2 and TRBJ2-3, with TRBD2 matching 7 bases. The CDR3 is made up of 18 amino acids. Germline CDR1 is LGHNA and CDR2 is YNFKEQ. V lost 0 bases and J lost 1; bases outside the gene matches: 10. In nucleotides, the CDR3 is TGTGCCAGCAGCCAAGATTCGGGTTCCAGCGGGGGCACAGATACGCAGTATTTT. This sequence encodes CASSQDSGSSGGTDTQYF.